This T cell receptor beta chain stems from a study of persistence of HIV-infected CD4 T cells. Study observations and caveats: Antigen-responding cells were enriched for degenerate expanded CDR3beta sequences.

This clone was seen only once. Antigen specificity is unknown. The CDR3 totals 12 residues. Trimming cost V 6 bases and J 0 bases, with 2 bases left between them. The germline CDR1 and CDR2 sequences are MNHEY and SVGAGI. The libraries were made with immunoSEQ version 4 in survey mode. Genomic DNA was diluted to roughly 9.4 ng/uL, up to 1 ug per sample. Some clones are missing from TCRdb's copy, which holds only in-frame ones; the method was immunoSEQ multiplex PCR. This table holds roughly 30,000 clones, 82% found once. Cells were stimulated with CMV-infected fibroblast lysates at 10 ug/mL. CD40L-negative CD69-negative CD45RO-high memory CD4+ T cells were sorted as populations depleted of antigen-responding cells. Anti-CD28/CD49d costimulation, CD40-blocking antibody and enfuvirtide were given to CD8-depleted PBMCs for 15 to 20 hours.

This material consisted of CD4+ T cells sorted from PBMCs after roughly 19-hour stimulation, taken from a patient who received antiretroviral therapy. The chain combines TRBV6-5 with TRBJ1-4; D is ambiguous. The source of this sequence is an adult man with HIV who was CMV-seropositive. The CDR3: CASRSTNEKLFF. The CDR3 DNA sequence: TGTGCCAGCAGGTCAACTAATGAAAAACTGTTTTTT.